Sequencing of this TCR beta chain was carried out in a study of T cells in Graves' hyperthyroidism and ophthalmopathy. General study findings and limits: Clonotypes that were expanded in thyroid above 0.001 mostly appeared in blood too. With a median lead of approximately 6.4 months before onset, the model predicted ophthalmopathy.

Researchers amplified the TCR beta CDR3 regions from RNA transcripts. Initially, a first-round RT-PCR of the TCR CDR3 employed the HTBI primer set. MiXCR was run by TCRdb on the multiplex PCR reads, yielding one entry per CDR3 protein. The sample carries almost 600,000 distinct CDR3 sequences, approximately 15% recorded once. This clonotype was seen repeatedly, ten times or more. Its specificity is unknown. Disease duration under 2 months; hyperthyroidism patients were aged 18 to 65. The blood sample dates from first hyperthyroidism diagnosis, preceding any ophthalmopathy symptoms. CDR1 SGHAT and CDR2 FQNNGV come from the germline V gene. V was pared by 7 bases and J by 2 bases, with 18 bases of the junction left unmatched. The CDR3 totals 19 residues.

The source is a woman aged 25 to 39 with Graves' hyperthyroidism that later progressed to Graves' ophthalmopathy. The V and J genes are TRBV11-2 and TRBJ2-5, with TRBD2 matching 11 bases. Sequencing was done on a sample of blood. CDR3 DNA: TGTGCCAGCAACCCTACCACACTAGCGGGAGTGGATGGGCAAGAGACCCAGTACTTC. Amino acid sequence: CASNPTTLAGVDGQETQYF.